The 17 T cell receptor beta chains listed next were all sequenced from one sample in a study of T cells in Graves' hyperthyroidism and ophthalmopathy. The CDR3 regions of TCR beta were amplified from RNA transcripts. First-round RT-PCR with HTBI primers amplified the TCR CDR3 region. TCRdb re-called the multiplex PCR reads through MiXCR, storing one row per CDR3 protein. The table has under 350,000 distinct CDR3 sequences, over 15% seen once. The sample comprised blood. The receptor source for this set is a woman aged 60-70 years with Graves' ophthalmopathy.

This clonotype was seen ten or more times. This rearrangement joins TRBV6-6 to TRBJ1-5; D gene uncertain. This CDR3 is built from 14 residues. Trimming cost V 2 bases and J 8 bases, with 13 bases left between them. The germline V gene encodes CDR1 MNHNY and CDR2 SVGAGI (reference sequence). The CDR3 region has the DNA TGTGCCAGCAGTTACGTGGGGAGCGGGGAGCCCCAGCATTTT. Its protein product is CASSYVGSGEPQHF.

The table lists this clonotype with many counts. The chain's CDR3 is CSARDRGKSGEAFF. In DNA form, the CDR3 reads TGCAGTGCTAGAGATCGGGGTAAAAGTGGGGAAGCTTTCTTT. The V gene is TRBV20-1, the J gene TRBJ1-1; no clear D gene. Trimming removed 0 bases at V and 8 bases at J, with 16 bases between. Germline CDR1 and CDR2: DFQATT and SNEGSKA (reference sequence). The CDR3 runs 14 residues.

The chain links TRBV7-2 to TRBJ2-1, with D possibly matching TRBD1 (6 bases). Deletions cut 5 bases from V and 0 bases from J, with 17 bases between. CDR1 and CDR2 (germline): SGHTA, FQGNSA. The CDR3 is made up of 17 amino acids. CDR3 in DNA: TGTGCCAGCAGCCGGCCAACGGGACAAAGCTCCTACAATGAGCAGTTCTTC. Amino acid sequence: CASSRPTGQSSYNEQFF.

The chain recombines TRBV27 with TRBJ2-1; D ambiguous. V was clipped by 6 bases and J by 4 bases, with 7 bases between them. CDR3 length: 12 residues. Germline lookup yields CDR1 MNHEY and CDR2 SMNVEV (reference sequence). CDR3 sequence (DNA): TGTGCCAGCAGGGGGTGGTACAATGAGCAGTTCTTC. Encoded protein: CASRGWYNEQFF.

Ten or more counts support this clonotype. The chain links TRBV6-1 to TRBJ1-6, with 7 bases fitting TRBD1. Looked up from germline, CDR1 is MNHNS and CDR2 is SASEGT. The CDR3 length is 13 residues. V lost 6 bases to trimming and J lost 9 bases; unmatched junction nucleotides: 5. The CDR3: CASRNRGGSPLHF. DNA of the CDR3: TGTGCCAGCAGGAACAGGGGCGGTTCACCCCTCCACTTT.

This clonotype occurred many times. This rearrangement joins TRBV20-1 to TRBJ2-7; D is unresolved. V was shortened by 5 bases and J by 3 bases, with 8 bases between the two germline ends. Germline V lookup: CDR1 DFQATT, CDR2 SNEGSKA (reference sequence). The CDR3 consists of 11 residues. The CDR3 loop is CSAFLGYEQYF. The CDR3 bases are TGCAGTGCTTTTCTCGGCTACGAGCAGTACTTC.

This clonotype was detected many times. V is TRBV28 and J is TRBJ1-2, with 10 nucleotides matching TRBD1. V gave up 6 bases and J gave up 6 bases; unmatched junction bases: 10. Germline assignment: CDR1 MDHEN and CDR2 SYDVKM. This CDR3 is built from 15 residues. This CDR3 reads CASSLPSTGGHGYTF. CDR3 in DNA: TGTGCCAGCAGCCTACCGTCGACAGGGGGCCATGGCTACACCTTC.

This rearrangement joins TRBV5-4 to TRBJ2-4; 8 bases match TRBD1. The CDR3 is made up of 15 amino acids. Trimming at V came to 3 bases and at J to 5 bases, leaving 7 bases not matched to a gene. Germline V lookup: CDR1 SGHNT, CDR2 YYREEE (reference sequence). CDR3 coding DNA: TGTGCCAGCAGCTCACCGACAGGGGAAGAAAACATTCAGTACTTC. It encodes CASSSPTGEENIQYF.

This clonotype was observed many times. CDR3 in amino acids: CASSQTEWDGYTF. The CDR3 DNA reads TGCGCCAGCAGCCAGACCGAGTGGGATGGCTACACCTTC. V usage is TRBV4-3 and J usage is TRBJ1-2, with D unclear. Germline V gene data show CDR1 as LGHNA and CDR2 as YSLEER. Trimming took 3 bases from V and 6 from J, leaving 11 bases between them. The CDR3 spans 13 residues.

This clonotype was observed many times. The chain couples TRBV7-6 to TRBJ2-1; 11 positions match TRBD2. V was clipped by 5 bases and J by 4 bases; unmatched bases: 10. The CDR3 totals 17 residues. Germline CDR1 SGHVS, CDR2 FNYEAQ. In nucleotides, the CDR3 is TGTGCCAGCAGCAAACTTTCAGGGACTAGCGGTTACAATGAGCAGTTCTTC. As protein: CASSKLSGTSGYNEQFF.

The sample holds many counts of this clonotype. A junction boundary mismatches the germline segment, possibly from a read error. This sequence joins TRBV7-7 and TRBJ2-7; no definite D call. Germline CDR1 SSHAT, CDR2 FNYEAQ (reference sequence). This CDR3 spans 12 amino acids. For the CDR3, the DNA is TGTGCTAGCACCATCGAGTCCCCCGAGCAGTACTTC. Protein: CASTIESPEQYF.

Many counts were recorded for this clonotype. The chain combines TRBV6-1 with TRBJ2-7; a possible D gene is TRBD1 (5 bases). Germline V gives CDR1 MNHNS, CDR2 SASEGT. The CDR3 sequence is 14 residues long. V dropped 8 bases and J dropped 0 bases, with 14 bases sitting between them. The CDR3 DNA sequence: TGTGCCAGCGTTACAGGAAGACCCTCCTACGAGCAGTACTTC. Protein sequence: CASVTGRPSYEQYF.

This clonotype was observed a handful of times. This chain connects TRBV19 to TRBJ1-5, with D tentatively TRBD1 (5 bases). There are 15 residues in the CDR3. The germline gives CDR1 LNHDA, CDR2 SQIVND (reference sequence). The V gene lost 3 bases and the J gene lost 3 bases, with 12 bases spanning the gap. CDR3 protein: CASSIVGGINQPQHF. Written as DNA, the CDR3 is TGTGCCAGTAGTATTGTGGGGGGAATCAATCAGCCCCAGCATTTT.

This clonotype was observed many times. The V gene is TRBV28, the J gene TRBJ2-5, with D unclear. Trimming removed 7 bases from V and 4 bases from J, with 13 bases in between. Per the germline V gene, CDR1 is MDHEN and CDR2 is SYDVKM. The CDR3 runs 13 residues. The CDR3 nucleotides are TGTGCCAGCACCGGAGCAGACCGAGAGACCCAGTACTTC. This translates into CASTGADRETQYF.

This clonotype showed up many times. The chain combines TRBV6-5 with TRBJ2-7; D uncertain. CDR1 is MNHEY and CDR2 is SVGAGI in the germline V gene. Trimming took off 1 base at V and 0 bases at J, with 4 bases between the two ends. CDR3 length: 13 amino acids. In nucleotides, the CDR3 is TGTGCCAGCAGTTACTATAGCTCCTACGAGCAGTACTTC. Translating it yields CASSYYSSYEQYF.

The CDR3 here is CASSQSNRAQRYTQYF. CDR3 coding DNA: TGTGCCAGCAGCCAGTCTAATCGGGCACAACGGTATACGCAGTATTTT. The chain has TRBV5-8 and TRBJ2-3; the D is unclear. The CDR3 is 16 amino acids. V shed 4 bases and J shed 7 bases, with 22 bases lying between them. Germline CDR1 reads SGHTS; CDR2 reads YDEGEE.

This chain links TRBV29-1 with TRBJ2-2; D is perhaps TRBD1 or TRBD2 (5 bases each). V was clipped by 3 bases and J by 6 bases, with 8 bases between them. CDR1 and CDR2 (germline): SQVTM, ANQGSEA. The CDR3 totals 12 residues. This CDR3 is CSVEGVPGELFF. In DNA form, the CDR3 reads TGCAGCGTTGAGGGGGTACCCGGGGAGCTGTTTTTT.